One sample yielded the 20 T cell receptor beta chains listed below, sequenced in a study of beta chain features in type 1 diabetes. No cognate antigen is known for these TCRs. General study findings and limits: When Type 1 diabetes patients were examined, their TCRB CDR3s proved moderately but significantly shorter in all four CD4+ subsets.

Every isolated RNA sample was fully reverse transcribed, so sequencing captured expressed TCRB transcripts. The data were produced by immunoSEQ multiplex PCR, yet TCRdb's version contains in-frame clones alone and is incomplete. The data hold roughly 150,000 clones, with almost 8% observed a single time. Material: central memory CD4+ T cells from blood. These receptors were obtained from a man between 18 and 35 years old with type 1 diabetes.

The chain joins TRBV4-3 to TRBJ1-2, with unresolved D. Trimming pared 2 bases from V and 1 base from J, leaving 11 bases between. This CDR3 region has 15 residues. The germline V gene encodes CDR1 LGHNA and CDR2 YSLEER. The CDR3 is CASSQSGLNNYGYTF. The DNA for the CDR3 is TGCGCCAGCAGCCAAAGCGGGCTAAATAACTATGGCTACACCTTC.

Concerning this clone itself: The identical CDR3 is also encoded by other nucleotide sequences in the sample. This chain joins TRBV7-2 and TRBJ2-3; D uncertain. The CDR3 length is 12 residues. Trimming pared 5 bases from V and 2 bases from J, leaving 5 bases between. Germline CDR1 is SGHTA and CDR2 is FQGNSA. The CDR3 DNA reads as TGTGCCAGCAGCCTTTCCACAGATACGCAGTATTTT. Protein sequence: CASSLSTDTQYF.

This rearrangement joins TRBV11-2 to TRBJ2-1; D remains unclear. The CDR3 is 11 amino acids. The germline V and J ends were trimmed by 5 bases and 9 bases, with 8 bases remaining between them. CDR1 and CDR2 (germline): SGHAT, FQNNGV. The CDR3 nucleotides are TGTGCCAGCAGCACTTATGGTGAGCAGTTCTTC. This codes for CASSTYGEQFF.

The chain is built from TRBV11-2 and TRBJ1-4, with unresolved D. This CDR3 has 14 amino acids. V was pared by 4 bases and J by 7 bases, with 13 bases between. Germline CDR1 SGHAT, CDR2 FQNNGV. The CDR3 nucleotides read TGTGCCAGCAGCTCCCCGGGAGGCTCTGAAAAACTGTTTTTT. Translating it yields CASSSPGGSEKLFF.

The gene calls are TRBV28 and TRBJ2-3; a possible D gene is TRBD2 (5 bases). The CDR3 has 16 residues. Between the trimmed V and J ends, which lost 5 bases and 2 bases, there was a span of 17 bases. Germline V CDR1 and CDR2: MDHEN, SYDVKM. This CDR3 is CASSPLRTGFTDTQYF. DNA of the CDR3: TGTGCCAGCAGTCCCCTGAGAACGGGATTCACAGATACGCAGTATTTT. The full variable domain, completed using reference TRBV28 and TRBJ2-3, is DVKVTQSSRYLVKRTGEKVFLECVQDMDHENMFWYRQDPGLGLRLIYFSYDVKMKEKGDIPEGYSVSREKKERFSLILESASTNQTSMYLCASSPLRTGFTDTQYFGPGTRLTVL.

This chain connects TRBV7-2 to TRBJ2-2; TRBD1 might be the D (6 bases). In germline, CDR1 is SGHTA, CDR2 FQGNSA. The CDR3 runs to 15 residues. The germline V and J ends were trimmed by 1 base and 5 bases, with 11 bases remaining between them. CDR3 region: CASSLVGTQTGELFF. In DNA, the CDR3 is TGTGCCAGCAGCTTAGTAGGGACACAAACCGGGGAGCTGTTTTTT. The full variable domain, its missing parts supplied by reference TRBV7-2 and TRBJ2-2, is GAGVSQSPSNKVTEKGKDVELRCDPISGHTALYWYRQSLGQGLEFLIYFQGNSAPDKSGLPSDRFSAERTGGSVSTLTIQRTQQEDSAVYLCASSLVGTQTGELFFGEGSRLTVL.

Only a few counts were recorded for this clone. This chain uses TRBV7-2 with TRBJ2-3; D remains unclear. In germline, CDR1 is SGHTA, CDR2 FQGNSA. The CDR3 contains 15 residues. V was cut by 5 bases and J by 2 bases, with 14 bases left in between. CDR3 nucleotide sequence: TGTGCCAGCAGCCCCAATTCTAGAGCCACAGATACGCAGTATTTT. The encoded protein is CASSPNSRATDTQYF.

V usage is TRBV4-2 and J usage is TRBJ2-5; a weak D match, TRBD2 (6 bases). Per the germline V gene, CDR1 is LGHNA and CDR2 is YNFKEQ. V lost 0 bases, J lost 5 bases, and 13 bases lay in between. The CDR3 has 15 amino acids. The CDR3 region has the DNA TGTGCCAGCAGCCAAGAGGTGGGGAGGCTCGAGACCCAGTACTTC. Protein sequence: CASSQEVGRLETQYF.

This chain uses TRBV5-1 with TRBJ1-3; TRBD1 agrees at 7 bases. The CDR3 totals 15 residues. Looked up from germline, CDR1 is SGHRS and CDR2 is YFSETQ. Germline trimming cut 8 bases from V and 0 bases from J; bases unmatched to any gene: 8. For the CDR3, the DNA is TGCGCCAGTCGCCGGGACAGACTCTCTGGAAACACCATATATTTT. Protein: CASRRDRLSGNTIYF. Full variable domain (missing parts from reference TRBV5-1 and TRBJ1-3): KAGVTQTPRYLIKTRGQQVTLSCSPISGHRSVSWYQQTPGQGLQFLFEYFSETQRNKGNFPGRFSGRQFSNSRSEMNVSTLELGDSALYLCASRRDRLSGNTIYFGEGSWLTVV.

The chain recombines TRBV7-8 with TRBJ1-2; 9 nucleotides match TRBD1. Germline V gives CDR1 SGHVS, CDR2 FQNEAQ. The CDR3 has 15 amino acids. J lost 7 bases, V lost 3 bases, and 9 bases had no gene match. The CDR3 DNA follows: TGTGCCAGCAGCTTGGAGGGACAGGGCGGTGTTGGCTACACCTTC. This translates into CASSLEGQGGVGYTF.

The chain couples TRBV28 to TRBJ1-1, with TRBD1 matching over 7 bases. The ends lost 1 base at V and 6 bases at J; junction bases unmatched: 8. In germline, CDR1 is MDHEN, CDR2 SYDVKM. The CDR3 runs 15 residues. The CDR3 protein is CASSLYGTVQAEAFF. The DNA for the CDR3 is TGTGCCAGCAGTTTATATGGGACAGTGCAGGCTGAAGCTTTCTTT.

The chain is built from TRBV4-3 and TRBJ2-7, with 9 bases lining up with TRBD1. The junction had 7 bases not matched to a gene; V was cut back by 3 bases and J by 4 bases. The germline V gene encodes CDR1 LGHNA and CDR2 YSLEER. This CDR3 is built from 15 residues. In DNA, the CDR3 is TGCGCCAGCAGCCAGGCAGGGACAGGGCTATACGAGCAGTACTTC. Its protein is CASSQAGTGLYEQYF.

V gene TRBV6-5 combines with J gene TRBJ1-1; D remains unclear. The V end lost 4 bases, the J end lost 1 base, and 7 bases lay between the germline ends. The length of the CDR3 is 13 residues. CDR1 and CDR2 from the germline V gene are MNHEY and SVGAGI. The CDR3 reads CASSSTENTEAFF. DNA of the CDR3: TGTGCCAGCAGTTCCACAGAGAACACTGAAGCTTTCTTT.

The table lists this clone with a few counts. The CDR3 region is CASAQDYGELFF. The CDR3 DNA sequence: TGTGCCAGCGCCCAGGACTACGGGGAGCTGTTTTTT. V and J are TRBV27 and TRBJ2-2, with TRBD2 as a possible D gene (6 bases). V was pared by 8 bases and J by 7 bases, with 11 bases between. The CDR3 length is 12 residues. In germline, CDR1 is MNHEY, CDR2 SMNVEV (reference sequence).

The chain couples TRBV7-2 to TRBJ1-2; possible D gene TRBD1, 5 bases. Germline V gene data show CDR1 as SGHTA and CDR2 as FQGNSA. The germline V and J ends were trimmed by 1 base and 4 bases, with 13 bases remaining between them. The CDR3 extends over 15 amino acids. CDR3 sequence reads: CASSLDTWGSYGYTF. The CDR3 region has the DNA TGTGCCAGCAGCTTAGATACTTGGGGCAGCTATGGCTACACCTTC. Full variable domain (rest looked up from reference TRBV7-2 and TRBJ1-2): GAGVSQSPSNKVTEKGKDVELRCDPISGHTALYWYRQSLGQGLEFLIYFQGNSAPDKSGLPSDRFSAERTGGSVSTLTIQRTQQEDSAVYLCASSLDTWGSYGYTFGSGTRLTVV.

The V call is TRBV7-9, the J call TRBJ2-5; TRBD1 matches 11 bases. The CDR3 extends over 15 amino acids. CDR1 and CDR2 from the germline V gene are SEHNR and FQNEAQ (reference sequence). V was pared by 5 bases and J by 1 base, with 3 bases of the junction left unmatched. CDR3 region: CASSTGQGAQETQYF. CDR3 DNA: TGTGCCAGCAGCACAGGACAGGGGGCCCAAGAGACCCAGTACTTC.

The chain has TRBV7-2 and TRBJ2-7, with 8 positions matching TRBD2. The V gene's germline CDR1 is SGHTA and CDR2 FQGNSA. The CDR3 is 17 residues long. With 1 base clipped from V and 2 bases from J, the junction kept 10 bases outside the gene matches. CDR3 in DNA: TGTGCCAGCAGCTTAGTAAGCGGGGGTGGGGATGCCTACGAGCAGTACTTC. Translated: CASSLVSGGGDAYEQYF. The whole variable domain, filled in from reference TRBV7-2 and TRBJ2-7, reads GAGVSQSPSNKVTEKGKDVELRCDPISGHTALYWYRQSLGQGLEFLIYFQGNSAPDKSGLPSDRFSAERTGGSVSTLTIQRTQQEDSAVYLCASSLVSGGGDAYEQYFGPGTRLTVT.

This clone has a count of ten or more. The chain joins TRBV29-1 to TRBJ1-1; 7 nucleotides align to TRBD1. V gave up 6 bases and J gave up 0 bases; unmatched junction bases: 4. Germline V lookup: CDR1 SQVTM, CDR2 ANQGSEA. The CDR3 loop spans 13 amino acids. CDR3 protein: CSVRDRLNTEAFF. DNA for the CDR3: TGCAGCGTGCGGGACAGATTGAACACTGAAGCTTTCTTT.

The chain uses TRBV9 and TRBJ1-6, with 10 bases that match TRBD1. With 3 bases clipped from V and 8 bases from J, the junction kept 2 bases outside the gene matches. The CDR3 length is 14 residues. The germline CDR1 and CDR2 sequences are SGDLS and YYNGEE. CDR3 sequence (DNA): TGTGCCAGCAGCGGCGACAGGGGGCATTCACCCCTCCACTTT. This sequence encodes CASSGDRGHSPLHF.

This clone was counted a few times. The CDR3 spells CASSLGLAGGYTGELFF. CDR3 nucleotide sequence: TGCGCCAGCAGCTTAGGGCTAGCGGGGGGGTACACCGGGGAGCTGTTTTTT. The rearrangement uses TRBV4-3 and TRBJ2-2; 12 bases match TRBD2. Losses at the gene ends were 5 bases for V and 3 bases for J; bases not matched to a gene: 7. The CDR3 contains 17 residues. Germline V gene data show CDR1 as LGHNA and CDR2 as YSLEER.